One sample yielded the 9 T cell receptor beta chains listed below, sequenced in a study of blood T cells in healthy people across ages. A second roughly 7 to 12 cycle PCR used barcoded and J-beta primers. TCRdb passed the 5' RACE reads through MiXCR, listing each CDR3 protein once. The table lists more than 650,000 distinct CDR3 sequences, less than 70% of them singletons, with around 41% in the top ten. Sequencing used blood. These receptors were collected from an elderly man in good health.

The chain has TRBV4-2 and TRBJ2-1; D is possibly TRBD2 (6 bases). Trimming removed 2 bases at V and 3 bases at J, with 14 bases between. From germline, CDR1 is LGHNA and CDR2 YNFKEQ. This CDR3 has 16 amino acids. CDR3 sequence reads: CASSQTLASIYNEQFF. As DNA, the CDR3 is TGTGCCAGCAGCCAAACACTAGCCTCCATCTACAATGAGCAGTTCTTC.

Only a few counts were recorded for this clonotype. V usage is TRBV5-1 and J usage is TRBJ2-7; D may be TRBD1 or TRBD2 (5 bases each). Germline loops: CDR1 SGHRS, CDR2 YFSETQ. With 4 bases removed from V and 3 bases from J, the gap between germline ends came to 17 bases. CDR3 size: 15 residues. The CDR3 region is CASSLGPPSGYEQYF. The CDR3 DNA is TGCGCCAGCAGCCTGGGACCTCCGAGCGGCTACGAGCAGTACTTC.

This clonotype was counted only a few times. The chain employs TRBV12-3 or TRBV12-4 and TRBJ1-1; 9 bases fit TRBD1. V was pared by 3 bases and J by 4 bases, with 3 bases of the junction left unmatched. The CDR3 is 14 amino acids. The CDR3 here is CASSLTGGSTEAFF. DNA for the CDR3: TGTGCCAGCAGTTTGACAGGGGGGAGCACTGAAGCTTTCTTT.

The sample holds one count of this clonotype. The chain joins TRBV6-2 or TRBV6-3 to TRBJ1-5, with D possibly being TRBD1 (5 bases). The germline V gene encodes CDR1 MNHEY and CDR2 SVGEGT. V gave up 5 bases and J gave up 6 bases, with 11 bases separating them. This CDR3 spans 13 amino acids. The CDR3 loop is CASSGRGGQPQHF. Here the CDR3 DNA reads TGTGCCAGCAGTGGGAGGGGCGGTCAGCCCCAGCATTTT.

The chain uses TRBV4-2 and TRBJ2-1, with TRBD2 matching 14 bases. The CDR3 loop spans 15 amino acids. Per germline, CDR1 LGHNA and CDR2 YNFKEQ. Germline trimming cut 3 bases from V and 9 bases from J; bases unmatched to any gene: 4. The CDR3 region is CASSQGLAGDSEQFF. The DNA of the CDR3 is TGTGCCAGCAGCCAGGGACTAGCGGGAGACAGTGAGCAGTTCTTC.

The chain has TRBV18 and TRBJ2-3; a possible D gene is TRBD2 (5 bases). The germline gives CDR1 KGHSH, CDR2 LQKENI. V was pared by 10 bases and J by 2 bases, with 7 bases between. CDR3 size: 11 residues. This CDR3 is CATGDTDTQYF. The CDR3, as DNA: TGTGCCACCGGGGACACAGATACGCAGTATTTT.

Many counts were recorded for this clonotype. The chain recombines TRBV28 with TRBJ2-5; TRBD1 might be the D (6 bases). This CDR3 is 15 amino acids long. The V gene lost 5 bases and the J gene lost 5 bases, with 18 bases spanning the gap. The germline V gene encodes CDR1 MDHEN and CDR2 SYDVKM. The CDR3: CASSDLLGGAETQYF. For the CDR3, the DNA is TGTGCCAGCAGTGACCTACTAGGGGGAGCGGAGACCCAGTACTTC.

The V and J genes are TRBV6-4 and TRBJ2-1; 8 bases match TRBD2. The J segment lost 9 bases and the V segment lost 2 bases, leaving 9 bases of the junction unmatched. Per germline, CDR1 MRHNA and CDR2 SNTAGT. The CDR3 length is 15 residues. The CDR3 nucleotides are TGTGCCAGCAGTGACGGGGCGGGAGGAATTTTTGAGCAGTTCTTC. Residues: CASSDGAGGIFEQFF.

Concerning this clonotype: At one of its ends the junction is not consistent with the germline gene, which may arise from a read error. This sequence joins TRBV11-2 and TRBJ2-4; D call uncertain. The last part of the DNA fits TRBJ2-7 better; the J call may be wrong. The CDR3 loop spans 13 amino acids. From germline, CDR1 is SGHAT and CDR2 FQNNGV. The CDR3 loop is CVSSLELPYEQYF. CDR3 bases: TGTGTCAGCAGCTTAGAACTGCCCTACGAGCAGTACTTC.